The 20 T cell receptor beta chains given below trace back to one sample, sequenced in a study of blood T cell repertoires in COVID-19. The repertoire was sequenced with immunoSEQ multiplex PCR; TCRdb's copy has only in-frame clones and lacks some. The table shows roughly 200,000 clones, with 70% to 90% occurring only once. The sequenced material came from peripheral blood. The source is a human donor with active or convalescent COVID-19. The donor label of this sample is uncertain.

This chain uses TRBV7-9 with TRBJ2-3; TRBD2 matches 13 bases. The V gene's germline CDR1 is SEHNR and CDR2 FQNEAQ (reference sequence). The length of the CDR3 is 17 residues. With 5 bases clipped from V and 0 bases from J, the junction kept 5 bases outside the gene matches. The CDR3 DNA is TGTGCCAGCAGCCACGGGACTAGCGGGGCTAGCACAGATACGCAGTATTTT. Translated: CASSHGTSGASTDTQYF.

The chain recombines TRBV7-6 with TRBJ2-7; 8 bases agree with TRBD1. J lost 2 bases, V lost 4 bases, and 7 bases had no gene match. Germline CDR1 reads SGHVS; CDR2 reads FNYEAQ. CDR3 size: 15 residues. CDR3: CASSSRTGPPYEQYF. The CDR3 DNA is TGTGCCAGCAGCTCCAGGACAGGGCCCCCCTACGAGCAGTACTTC. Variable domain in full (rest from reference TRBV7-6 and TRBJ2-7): GAGVSQSPRYKVTKRGQDVALRCDPISGHVSLYWYRQALGQGPEFLTYFNYEAQQDKSGLPNDRFSAERPEGSISTLTIQRTEQRDSAMYRCASSSRTGPPYEQYFGPGTRLTVT.

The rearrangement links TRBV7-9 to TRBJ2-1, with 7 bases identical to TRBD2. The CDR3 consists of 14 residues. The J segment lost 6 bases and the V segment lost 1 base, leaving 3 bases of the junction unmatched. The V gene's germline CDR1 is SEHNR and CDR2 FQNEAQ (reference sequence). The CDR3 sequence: CASSLDGRSNEQFF. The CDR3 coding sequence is TGTGCCAGCAGCTTAGACGGGAGGTCCAATGAGCAGTTCTTC.

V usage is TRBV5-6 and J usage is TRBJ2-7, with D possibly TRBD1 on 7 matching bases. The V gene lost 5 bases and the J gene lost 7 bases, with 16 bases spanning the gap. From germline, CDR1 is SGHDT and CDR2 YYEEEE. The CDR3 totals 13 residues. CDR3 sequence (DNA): TGTGCCAGCAGTTATACAGGGGCGGGGGAGCAGTACTTC. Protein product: CASSYTGAGEQYF.

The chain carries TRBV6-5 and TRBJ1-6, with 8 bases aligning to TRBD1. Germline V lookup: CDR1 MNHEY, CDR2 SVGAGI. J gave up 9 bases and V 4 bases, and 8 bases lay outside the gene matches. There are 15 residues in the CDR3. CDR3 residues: CASSFARTGPSPLHF. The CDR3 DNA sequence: TGTGCCAGCAGTTTTGCCAGGACAGGGCCTTCACCCCTCCACTTT.

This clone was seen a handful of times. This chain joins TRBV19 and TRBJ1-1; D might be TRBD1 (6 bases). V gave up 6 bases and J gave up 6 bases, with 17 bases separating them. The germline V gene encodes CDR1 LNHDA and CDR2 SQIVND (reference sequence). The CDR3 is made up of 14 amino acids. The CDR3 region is CASRVGGEGAEAFF. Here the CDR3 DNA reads TGTGCCAGTAGGGTTGGGGGCGAAGGAGCTGAAGCTTTCTTT.

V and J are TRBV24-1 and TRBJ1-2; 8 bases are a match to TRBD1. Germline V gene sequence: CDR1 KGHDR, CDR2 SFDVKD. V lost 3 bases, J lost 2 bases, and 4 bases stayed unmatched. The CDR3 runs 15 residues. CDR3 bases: TGTGCCACCAGTGATACGCAGGGGGCCAACTATGGCTACACCTTC. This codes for CATSDTQGANYGYTF.

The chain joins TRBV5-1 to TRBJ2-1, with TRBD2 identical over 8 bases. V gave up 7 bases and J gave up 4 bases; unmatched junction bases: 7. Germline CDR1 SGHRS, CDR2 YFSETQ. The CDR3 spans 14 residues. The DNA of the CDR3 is TGCGCCAGCTTCTACGGGGGGGCGTACAATGAGCAGTTCTTC. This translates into CASFYGGAYNEQFF.

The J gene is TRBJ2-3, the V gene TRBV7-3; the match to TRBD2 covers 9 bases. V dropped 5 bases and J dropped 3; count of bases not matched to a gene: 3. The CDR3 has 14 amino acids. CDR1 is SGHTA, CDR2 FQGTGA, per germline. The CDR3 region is CASSLAGTTDTQYF. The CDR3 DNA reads TGTGCCAGCAGCCTAGCGGGGACGACAGATACGCAGTATTTT. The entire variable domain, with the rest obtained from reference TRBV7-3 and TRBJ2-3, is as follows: GAGVSQTPSNKVTEKGKYVELRCDPISGHTALYWYRQSLGQGPEFLIYFQGTGAADDSGLPNDRFFAVRPEGSVSTLKIQRTERGDSAVYLCASSLAGTTDTQYFGPGTRLTVL.

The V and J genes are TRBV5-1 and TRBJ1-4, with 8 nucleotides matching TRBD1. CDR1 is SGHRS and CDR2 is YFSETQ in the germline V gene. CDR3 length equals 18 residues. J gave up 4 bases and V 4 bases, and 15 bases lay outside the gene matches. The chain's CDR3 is CASSPSGQGHAYNEKLFF. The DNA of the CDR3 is TGCGCCAGCAGCCCCTCCGGACAGGGCCATGCTTATAATGAAAAACTGTTTTTT.

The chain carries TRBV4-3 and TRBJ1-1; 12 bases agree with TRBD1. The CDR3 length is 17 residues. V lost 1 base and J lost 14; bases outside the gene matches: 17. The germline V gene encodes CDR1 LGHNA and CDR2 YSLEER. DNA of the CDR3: TGCGCCAGCAGCCAAGCTCAGGTTGGGACAGGGGGCCCTAAGGTGTTCTTT. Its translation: CASSQAQVGTGGPKVFF.

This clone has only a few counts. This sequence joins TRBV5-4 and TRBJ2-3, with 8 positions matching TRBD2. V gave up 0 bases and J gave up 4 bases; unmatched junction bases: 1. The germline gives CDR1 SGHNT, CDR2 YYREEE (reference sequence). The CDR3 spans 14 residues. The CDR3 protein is CASSLAGGADTQYF. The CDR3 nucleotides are TGTGCCAGCAGCTTGGCGGGAGGGGCAGATACGCAGTATTTT.

CDR3: CASMGRGGPTQETQYF. The DNA of the CDR3 is TGTGCCAGCATGGGGCGGGGGGGCCCCACCCAAGAGACCCAGTACTTC. The rearrangement joins TRBV5-4 to TRBJ2-5; 9 positions match TRBD2. Germline trimming cut 6 bases from V and 1 base from J; bases unmatched to any gene: 10. The CDR3 is made up of 16 amino acids. Germline-derived CDR1 and CDR2 are SGHNT and YYREEE (reference sequence).

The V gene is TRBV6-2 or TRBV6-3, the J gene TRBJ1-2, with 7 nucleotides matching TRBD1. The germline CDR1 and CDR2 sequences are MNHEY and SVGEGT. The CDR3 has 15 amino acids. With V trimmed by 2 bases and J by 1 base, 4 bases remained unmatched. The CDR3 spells CASSYGTADNYGYTF. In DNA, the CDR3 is TGTGCCAGCAGTTACGGGACAGCAGATAACTATGGCTACACCTTC.

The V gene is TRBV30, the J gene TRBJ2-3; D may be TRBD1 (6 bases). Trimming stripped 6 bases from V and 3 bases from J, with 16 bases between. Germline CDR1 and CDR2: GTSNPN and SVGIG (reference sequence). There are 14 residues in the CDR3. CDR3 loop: CACTGRLRTDTQYF. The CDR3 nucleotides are TGTGCCTGCACAGGGCGACTGCGGACAGATACGCAGTATTTT.

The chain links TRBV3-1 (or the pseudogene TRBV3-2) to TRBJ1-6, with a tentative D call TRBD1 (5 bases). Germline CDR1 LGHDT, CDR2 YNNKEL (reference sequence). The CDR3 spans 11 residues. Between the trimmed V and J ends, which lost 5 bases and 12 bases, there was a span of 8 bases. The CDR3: CASSGHGPLHF. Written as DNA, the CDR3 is TGTGCCAGCAGCGGACACGGACCCCTCCACTTT.

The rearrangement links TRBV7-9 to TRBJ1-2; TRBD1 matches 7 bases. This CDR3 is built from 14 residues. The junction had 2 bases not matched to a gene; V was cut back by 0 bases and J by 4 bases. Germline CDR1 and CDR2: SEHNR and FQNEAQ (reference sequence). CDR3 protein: CASSLAGQTYGYTF. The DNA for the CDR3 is TGTGCCAGCAGCTTAGCGGGACAGACCTATGGCTACACCTTC.

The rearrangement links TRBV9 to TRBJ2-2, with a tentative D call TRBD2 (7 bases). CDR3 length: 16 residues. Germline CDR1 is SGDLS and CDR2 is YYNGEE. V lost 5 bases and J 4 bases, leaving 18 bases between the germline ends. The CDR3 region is CASSHFGEGGTGELFF. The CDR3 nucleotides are TGTGCCAGCAGTCATTTTGGGGAGGGGGGCACCGGGGAGCTGTTTTTT.

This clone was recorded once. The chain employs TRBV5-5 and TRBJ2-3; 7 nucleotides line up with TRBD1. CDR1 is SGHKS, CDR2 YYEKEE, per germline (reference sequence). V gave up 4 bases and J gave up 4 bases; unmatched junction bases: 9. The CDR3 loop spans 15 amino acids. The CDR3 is CASSPGTVAPDTQYF. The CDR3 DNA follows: TGTGCCAGCAGCCCCGGGACAGTCGCCCCAGATACGCAGTATTTT. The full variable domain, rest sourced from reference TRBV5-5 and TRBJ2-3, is DAGVTQSPTHLIKTRGQQVTLRCSPISGHKSVSWYQQVLGQGPQFIFQYYEKEERGRGNFPDRFSARQFPNYSSELNVNALLLGDSALYLCASSPGTVAPDTQYFGPGTRLTVL.

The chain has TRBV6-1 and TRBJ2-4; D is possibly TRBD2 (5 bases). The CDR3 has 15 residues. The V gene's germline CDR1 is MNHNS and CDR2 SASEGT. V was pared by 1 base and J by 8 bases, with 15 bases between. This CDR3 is CASSEEISWGDIQYF. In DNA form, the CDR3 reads TGTGCCAGCAGTGAAGAAATTAGCTGGGGAGACATTCAGTACTTC.